Listed below are T cell receptor beta chains from one sample, sequenced in a study of blood T cell repertoires in COVID-19. Some clones are missing from TCRdb's copy, which holds only in-frame ones; the method was immunoSEQ multiplex PCR. Among 90,000 to 110,000 clones listed, 81% were seen once. Sequencing input: peripheral blood. Receptors were obtained from a man aged 80 or over with acute or convalescent COVID-19. CDR3s include the opening cysteine and the closing phenylalanine or tryptophan.

>TRBV20-1|TRBJ2-7
CSASLLAGAAYEQYF
>TRBV11-2|TRBJ2-1
CASSFFGSSHEQFF
>TRBV28|TRBJ1-5
CASRPRGGGYQPQHF
>TRBV3-1/TRBV3-2|TRBJ1-2
CASSLRTANYGYTF
>TRBV5-1|TRBJ1-6
CASSREGDSPLHF
>TRBV7-9|TRBJ1-2
CASSLATGSLLGYTF
>TRBV7-2|TRBJ2-7
CASSLAPRTTEQYF
>TRBV11-2|TRBJ2-1
CASSFTGARSQFF
>TRBV7-9|TRBJ1-1
CASSGGASMNTEAFF
>TRBV6-5|TRBJ1-1
CASSYSDSPNTEAFF
>TRBV19|TRBJ1-5
CASTQGQGSNQPQHF
>TRBV29-1|TRBJ2-7
CSVGGLAGTPYEQYF
>TRBV13|TRBJ2-1
CASSPDRGYNEQFF
>TRBV6-2/TRBV6-3|TRBJ1-1
CASSSKAGKNTEAFF
>TRBV6-1|TRBJ1-6
CASSAGTGVGNSPLHF
>TRBV11-1|TRBJ1-1
CASRRQMNTEAFF
>TRBV5-8|TRBJ1-2
CASSWVYSSGSNYGYTF
>TRBV11-3|TRBJ2-5
CASSLVAGGPQETQYF
>TRBV6-5|TRBJ2-2
CASHRELSTGELFF
>TRBV18|TRBJ2-7
CASSPTPGQGVGQYF
>TRBV28|TRBJ1-2
CASSLDRALRGYTF
>TRBV7-8|TRBJ1-1
CASSSNPVRYREFTEAFF
>TRBV27|TRBJ2-7
CASSFLDRPHEQYF
>TRBV5-4|TRBJ2-1
CASSLATGRDEQFF
>TRBV7-9|TRBJ2-6
CASSLLTGFNSGANVLTF
>TRBV28|TRBJ1-2
CASSLLTVPLSDTF
>TRBV5-1|TRBJ2-3
CASSSSGRYTDTQYF
>TRBV30|TRBJ1-1
CAWSLDRLNTEAFF
>TRBV6-5|TRBJ2-7
CASSKRGVYEQYF
>TRBV2|TRBJ2-6
CASSDRPSGANVLTF
>TRBV5-1|TRBJ1-1
CASSRGGARDTEAFF
>TRBV24-1|TRBJ2-1
CATSDPGTSGSSYNEQFF
>TRBV7-2|TRBJ2-1
CASRTSGPNEQFF
>TRBV18|TRBJ1-4
CASSPGQGEKLFF
>TRBV27|TRBJ2-7
CASSLQTGGRKGEQYF